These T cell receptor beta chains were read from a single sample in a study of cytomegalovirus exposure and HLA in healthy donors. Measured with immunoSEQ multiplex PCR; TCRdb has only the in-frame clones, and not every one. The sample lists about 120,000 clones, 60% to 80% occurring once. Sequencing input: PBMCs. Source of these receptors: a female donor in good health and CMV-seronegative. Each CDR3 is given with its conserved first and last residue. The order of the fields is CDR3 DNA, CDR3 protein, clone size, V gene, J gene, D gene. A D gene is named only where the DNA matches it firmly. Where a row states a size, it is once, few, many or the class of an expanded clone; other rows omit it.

TGTGCCAGCAGTTATGTGGGGCCAAATCAGCCCCAGCATTTT	CASSYVGPNQPQHF	NA	TRBV6-5	TRBJ1-5	NA
TGTGCCAGCAGCTTGGCCGGGAGGCCCGCCTACGAGCAGTACTTC	CASSLAGRPAYEQYF	NA	TRBV5-6	TRBJ2-7	TRBD2
TGTGCCAGCTCATCCGGGACAGGGCGCAATCAGCCCCAGCATTTT	CASSSGTGRNQPQHF	NA	TRBV18	TRBJ1-5	TRBD1
TGTGCCAGCAGCCAAGGGAGAGAGGGTGGCACCGGGGAGCTGTTTTTT	CASSQGREGGTGELFF	NA	TRBV4-2	TRBJ2-2	NA
TGTGCCAGCAGCGAGGCAGGGATTGGAAACACCATATATTTT	CASSEAGIGNTIYF	NA	TRBV9	TRBJ1-3	NA
TGTGCCAGCAGCTGGCCGCCACCTTCACCCCTCCACTTT	CASSWPPPSPLHF	NA	TRBV27	TRBJ1-6	NA
TGTGCCAGCAGTGCTTCGGGGGGAGGAGAGCAGTACTTC	CASSASGGGEQYF	few	TRBV6-4	TRBJ2-7	TRBD2
TGTGCCAGCAGTGACCTAAGGGGCGGGGAGCTGTTTTTT	CASSDLRGGELFF	NA	TRBV2	TRBJ2-2	NA
TGTGCCAGCAGTGGGGAGGGCAGTAGGTCGGTCGAGCAGTACTTC	CASSGEGSRSVEQYF	NA	TRBV28	TRBJ2-7	TRBD2
TGTGCCAGCAGCAAAGAAGCTAGCGGGAGGGATTACGAGCAGTACTTC	CASSKEASGRDYEQYF	NA	TRBV21-1	TRBJ2-7	NA
TGCGCCAGCAGCCCAAAGTTTAGCGGGACTAGCACAGATACGCAGTATTTT	CASSPKFSGTSTDTQYF	few	TRBV4-3	TRBJ2-3	TRBD2
TGTGCCAGCAGTTTCGGGGGTTCCGCCTACAATGAGCAGTTCTTC	CASSFGGSAYNEQFF	NA	TRBV27	TRBJ2-1	NA
TGCAGCGTTGAAGATCTCGGGGGTTCAAGCTCCTACAATGAGCAGTTCTTC	CSVEDLGGSSSYNEQFF	NA	TRBV29-1	TRBJ2-1	NA
TGTGCCAGTAGTATAGCGGGAGGGATCCACAATGAGCAGTTCTTC	CASSIAGGIHNEQFF	NA	TRBV19	TRBJ2-1	TRBD2
TGTGCCTGGAACCGCGCAGGGGCAGAGACCCAGTACTTC	CAWNRAGAETQYF	NA	TRBV30	TRBJ2-5	NA
TGCGCCAGCAGCTTGGTGGGAGGCCCCCATGGCTACACCTTC	CASSLVGGPHGYTF	NA	TRBV5-1	TRBJ1-2	NA
TGTGCCAGCAGCCAAGATGCGCGGACTGGCGACTCCTACGAGCAGTACTTC	CASSQDARTGDSYEQYF	NA	TRBV4-2	TRBJ2-7	NA